Below, 26 T cell receptor beta chains from the same sample are listed, as sequenced in a study of shared clonotypes between healthy human individuals. CD45RO-negative, CCR7-positively selected cells formed the naive CD8 fraction, excluding terminally differentiated effector memory CD45RA+ cells. Only in-frame clones appear in the TCRdb table, and some are missing; sequencing was by immunoSEQ multiplex PCR. The table lists about 2.1 million clones, 93% of them singletons. Material for sequencing was naive CD8+ T cells from PBMCs. These receptor sequences come from a man in his late teens or twenties in good health. Some clones in this sample may be carry-over from other donors' samples.

V usage is TRBV7-9 and J usage is TRBJ2-3; the match to TRBD2 covers 9 bases. CDR3 length: 18 residues. V was clipped by 5 bases and J by 2 bases; unmatched bases: 14. CDR1 is SEHNR and CDR2 is FQNEAQ in the germline V gene (reference sequence). CDR3 DNA sequence: TGTGCCAGCAGCCCCGCGCGCGGGAGGGATGTCAACACAGATACGCAGTATTTT. Translated: CASSPARGRDVNTDTQYF. The variable domain in full, with the rest retrieved from reference TRBV7-9 and TRBJ2-3, is DTGVSQNPRHKITKRGQNVTFRCDPISEHNRLYWYRQTLGQGPEFLTYFQNEAQLEKSRLLSDRFSAERPKGSFSTLEIQRTEQGDSAMYLCASSPARGRDVNTDTQYFGPGTRLTVL.

V gene TRBV11-1 combines with J gene TRBJ2-2, with D unresolved. V shed 6 bases and J shed 2 bases, with 1 base lying between them. The CDR3 has 11 amino acids. Germline CDR1 SGHAT, CDR2 FQDESV (reference sequence). CDR3 amino acids: CASSNTGELFF. The CDR3 nucleotides read TGTGCCAGCAGTAACACCGGGGAGCTGTTTTTT.

The chain employs TRBV30 and TRBJ2-7; D is perhaps TRBD1 or TRBD2 (5 bases each). The germline V gene encodes CDR1 GTSNPN and CDR2 SVGIG (reference sequence). Trimming left V 4 bases short and J 3 bases short, with 19 bases between. CDR3 length: 15 residues. The CDR3, as DNA: TGTGCCTGGACGGGGCCCTGGCAGTTACACTACGAGCAGTACTTC. As protein: CAWTGPWQLHYEQYF.

The CDR3, as DNA: TGCGCCAGCAGCCAAGTGGACAGGTTGAACACTGAAGCTTTCTTT. Translated: CASSQVDRLNTEAFF. The V call is TRBV4-1, the J call TRBJ1-1; 7 nucleotides line up with TRBD1. Per the germline V gene, CDR1 is MGHRA and CDR2 is YSYEKL. This CDR3 has 15 residues. Losses at the gene ends were 1 base for V and 0 bases for J; bases not matched to a gene: 2.

The chain joins TRBV28 to TRBJ2-5, with 8 bases aligning to TRBD1. The germline gives CDR1 MDHEN, CDR2 SYDVKM. V gave up 4 bases and J gave up 4 bases; unmatched junction bases: 5. The CDR3 runs to 14 residues. CDR3 protein: CASSYRGLGETQYF. CDR3 DNA sequence: TGTGCCAGCAGTTACAGGGGGTTAGGAGAGACCCAGTACTTC.

The gene calls are TRBV30 and TRBJ2-7; D is perhaps TRBD2 (6 bases). Germline V CDR1 and CDR2: GTSNPN, SVGIG (reference sequence). V gave up 4 bases and J gave up 3 bases, with 13 bases separating them. The CDR3 consists of 13 residues. DNA of the CDR3: TGTGCCTGGATGGGAGGCTACCTCTACGAGCAGTACTTC. Amino acids: CAWMGGYLYEQYF.

The chain is built from TRBV9 and TRBJ2-1, with a weak D call TRBD2 (5 bases). This CDR3 is 14 amino acids long. V lost 0 bases, J lost 6 bases, and 10 bases lay in between. Germline lookup yields CDR1 SGDLS and CDR2 YYNGEE. In DNA, the CDR3 is TGTGCCAGCAGCGTAGACCGGGGTTTCAATGAGCAGTTCTTC. This sequence encodes CASSVDRGFNEQFF.

The genes are TRBV7-2 and TRBJ2-5, with D tentatively TRBD1 (6 bases). The V gene's germline CDR1 is SGHTA and CDR2 FQGNSA. CDR3 length equals 13 residues. Trimming stripped 5 bases from V and 1 base from J, with 8 bases between. The CDR3 sequence is CASSTGTQETQYF. The CDR3, as DNA: TGTGCCAGCAGCACAGGGACCCAAGAGACCCAGTACTTC.

The chain recombines TRBV2 with TRBJ2-1, with 7 bases that match TRBD2. This CDR3 comprises 14 residues. Germline CDR1 SNHLY, CDR2 FYNNEI. Trimming removed 11 bases from V and 6 bases from J; junction bases left unmatched: 13. The CDR3 reads CARLQPSGGNEQFF. Written as DNA, the CDR3 is TGTGCCCGTCTACAGCCTAGCGGAGGCAATGAGCAGTTCTTC.

As for this clone: Other DNA sequences of this sample code for an identical CDR3. CDR3 in amino acids: CASSLRLNTGELFF. CDR3 DNA: TGTGCCAGCAGTTTACGACTAAACACCGGGGAGCTGTTTTTT. The V gene is TRBV28, the J gene TRBJ2-2; tentatively, D is TRBD2 (5 bases). Looked up from germline, CDR1 is MDHEN and CDR2 is SYDVKM. This CDR3 is built from 14 residues. The ends were cut back, 2 bases at V and 2 bases at J, with 6 bases in the middle.

The V and J genes are TRBV19 and TRBJ2-6; D might be TRBD2 (5 bases). Trimming left V 1 base short and J 2 bases short, with 12 bases between. The CDR3 sequence is 17 residues long. Germline V CDR1 and CDR2: LNHDA, SQIVND (reference sequence). The CDR3 protein is CASSIVPGSAGANVLTF. Written as DNA, the CDR3 is TGTGCCAGTAGTATAGTACCGGGGTCGGCTGGGGCCAACGTCCTGACTTTC.

V usage is TRBV6-1 and J usage is TRBJ2-2; D unclear. V shed 3 bases and J shed 0 bases, with 14 bases lying between them. Germline V gene data show CDR1 as MNHNS and CDR2 as SASEGT. CDR3 length equals 17 residues. Here the CDR3 DNA reads TGTGCCAGCAGTGACGACTCGCTCAGCGCGAACACCGGGGAGCTGTTTTTT. Translated, it gives CASSDDSLSANTGELFF.

The chain has TRBV19 and TRBJ1-3; 7 nucleotides align to TRBD1. This CDR3 has 17 residues. Trimming at V came to 4 bases and at J to 3 bases, leaving 12 bases not matched to a gene. CDR1 and CDR2 from the germline V gene are LNHDA and SQIVND (reference sequence). The CDR3 sequence: CASSSRREGAGGNTIYF. The CDR3 coding sequence is TGTGCCAGTAGTAGTCGCAGAGAGGGGGCCGGTGGAAACACCATATATTTT.

The chain carries TRBV30 and TRBJ2-5; tentative D call: TRBD1 (6 bases). Trimming took 3 bases from V and 1 from J, leaving 9 bases between them. The CDR3 length is 13 residues. Germline values: CDR1 GTSNPN, CDR2 SVGIG (reference sequence). CDR3 residues: CAWRETGQETQYF. The CDR3 coding sequence is TGTGCCTGGAGAGAGACAGGCCAAGAGACCCAGTACTTC.

V and J are TRBV7-9 and TRBJ1-1; D gene ambiguous. V gave up 2 bases and J gave up 4 bases, with 11 bases separating them. There are 14 residues in the CDR3. Germline V gene sequence: CDR1 SEHNR, CDR2 FQNEAQ (reference sequence). CDR3 nucleotides: TGTGCCAGCAGCTTACTGGGCTTGGGCACTGAAGCTTTCTTT. Encoded protein: CASSLLGLGTEAFF.

The chain carries TRBV19 and TRBJ2-7; tentatively, D is TRBD1 (6 bases). Germline V lookup: CDR1 LNHDA, CDR2 SQIVND (reference sequence). V lost 3 bases and J lost 0, with 12 bases in between. The CDR3 contains 15 residues. DNA for the CDR3: TGTGCCAGTAGTATCTGGCAGGGGCCCTCCTACGAGCAGTACTTC. Its translation is CASSIWQGPSYEQYF.

The V call is TRBV28, the J call TRBJ2-5, with no clear D. This CDR3 is 12 amino acids long. V lost 6 bases, J lost 5 bases, and 10 bases lay in between. Per the germline V gene, CDR1 is MDHEN and CDR2 is SYDVKM. In DNA form, the CDR3 reads TGTGCCAGCAGGGGGATAGAGGAGACCCAGTACTTC. Its translation: CASRGIEETQYF.

A note on this clone: Other DNA sequences within the sample encode an identical CDR3. CDR3 nucleotide sequence: TGCGCCAGCAGCTTGGACCGGAGCTCCTACGAGCAGTACTTC. Its protein product is CASSLDRSSYEQYF. The chain carries TRBV5-1 and TRBJ2-7; D gene uncertain. This CDR3 region has 14 residues. CDR1 and CDR2 from the germline V gene are SGHRS and YFSETQ. Between the trimmed V and J ends, which lost 0 bases and 0 bases, there was a span of 7 bases.

V is TRBV4-1 and J is TRBJ1-2; unclear D gene. The germline V gene has CDR1 MGHRA and CDR2 YSYEKL. This CDR3 has 14 amino acids. V was shortened by 0 bases and J by 5 bases, with 10 bases between the two germline ends. Here the CDR3 reads CASSQDITDYGYTF. The CDR3 nucleotides are TGCGCCAGCAGCCAAGACATTACAGATTATGGCTACACCTTC.

The chain is built from TRBV12-5 and TRBJ2-2; a weak D match, TRBD1 (5 bases). Germline V gene lookup returns CDR1 LGHNT and CDR2 FRNRAP. Between the trimmed V and J ends, which lost 6 bases and 7 bases, there was a span of 15 bases. This CDR3 is 14 amino acids long. CDR3 in amino acids: CASGQSLGHGELFF. The CDR3 DNA is TGTGCTAGTGGCCAGTCTTTGGGGCACGGGGAGCTGTTTTTT.

The V gene is TRBV6-1, the J gene TRBJ2-2; D is perhaps TRBD2 (6 bases). From germline, CDR1 is MNHNS and CDR2 SASEGT. V lost 3 bases and J lost 6, with 20 bases in between. The CDR3 runs 17 residues. The CDR3 region is CASSDPLGGSGAGELFF. CDR3 DNA: TGTGCCAGCAGTGACCCCTTGGGGGGATCCGGGGCCGGGGAGCTGTTTTTT.

The CDR3 nucleotides are TGCAGCGTGTGGACAGGTGAAGCCTACGAGCAGTACTTC. Translation: CSVWTGEAYEQYF. The chain is built from TRBV29-1 and TRBJ2-7; 7 positions agree with TRBD1. This CDR3 has 13 residues. The germline gives CDR1 SQVTM, CDR2 ANQGSEA. V lost 6 bases and J lost 2; bases outside the gene matches: 7.

A word on this clone: Other DNA sequences in the same sample also yield this CDR3. The rearrangement links TRBV15 to TRBJ2-7; D is perhaps TRBD2 (5 bases). The CDR3 runs 12 residues. The germline V gene encodes CDR1 LNHNV and CDR2 YYDKDF (reference sequence). V was shortened by 6 bases and J by 2 bases, with 8 bases between the two germline ends. The CDR3 coding sequence is TGTGCCACCAGAGACGGGGCCTACGAGCAGTACTTC. Translation: CATRDGAYEQYF.

The count of this clone is one. V and J are TRBV4-1 and TRBJ1-2, with D unclear. Germline V gene lookup returns CDR1 MGHRA and CDR2 YSYEKL. Trimming pared 0 bases from V and 4 bases from J, leaving 18 bases between. The CDR3 totals 17 residues. Here the CDR3 reads CASSQDPLRVGLYGYTF. Written as DNA, the CDR3 is TGCGCCAGCAGCCAAGACCCCCTCCGGGTAGGCCTCTATGGCTACACCTTC.

This sequence joins TRBV6-1 and TRBJ1-2; possibly TRBD1 for D (5 bases). Per germline, CDR1 MNHNS and CDR2 SASEGT. The CDR3 covers 15 residues. Trimming took 6 bases from V and 2 from J, leaving 16 bases between them. CDR3 coding DNA: TGTGCCAGCAGCCCAATCTCCCAGGGCAACTATGGCTACACCTTC. Translation: CASSPISQGNYGYTF.

This chain connects TRBV4-3 to TRBJ2-7, with D hard to call. The CDR3 sequence is 14 residues long. Germline V lookup: CDR1 LGHNA, CDR2 YSLEER. Trimming removed 1 base from V and 0 bases from J, with 7 bases in between. The CDR3 region has the DNA TGCGCCAGCAGCCAAGCTCTTACCTCCTACGAGCAGTACTTC. It yields the protein CASSQALTSYEQYF.